This T cell receptor (beta chain) was sequenced for a study of T cell responses to AZD1222 COVID-19 vaccine. Study-level results: The study reported that nearly half of spike-specific TCRs target unmutated variant regions. Repertoire sampling occurred only after the peak T cell response. Females outnumbered males among donors, who were mostly white British; clonal diversity was possibly underestimated.

The germline gives CDR1 MDHEN, CDR2 SYDVKM. The length of the CDR3 is 13 residues. The V and J ends lost 1 base and 12 bases respectively, with 13 bases between them. Method: immunoSEQ multiplex PCR; TCRdb's copy keeps in-frame clones and lacks some. The table lists roughly 120,000 clones, 89% of them singletons, with 3.5% to 5% in the top ten. On this clone: Its target is unknown.

The receptor comes from an adult in good health. The specimen was peripheral blood, collected on day 0 of AZD1222 vaccination. The gene calls are TRBV28 and TRBJ1-5, with D possibly TRBD1 on 5 matching bases. The CDR3: CASSLSGQTDQHF. Here the CDR3 DNA reads TGTGCCAGCAGTTTATCGGGGCAGACGGACCAGCATTTT.